This TCR beta chain was found in a study of T cells in Graves' hyperthyroidism and ophthalmopathy. Findings and caveats of the study: Most clonotypes expanded in the thyroid (above 0.001) were also present in blood.

Amplification targeted TCR beta CDR3 regions from RNA transcripts. HTBI primers were used for first-round RT-PCR of the TCR CDR3. A single record per CDR3 protein comes from TCRdb applying MiXCR to the multiplex PCR reads. The sample lists hundreds of thousands of distinct CDR3 sequences, about a sixth seen once, with 25% to 30% in the top ten. Trimming stripped 2 bases from V and 7 bases from J, with 21 bases between. Germline V gene data show CDR1 as SGHRS and CDR2 as YFSETQ. The CDR3 loop spans 16 amino acids. This clonotype appeared many times. Its target is unknown. Among ophthalmopathy patients, the Clinical Activity Score reached at least 3, the NOSPECS grade reached at least 4, and duration remained under 3 months. Diagnosing involved the use of clinical symptoms, serum thyroxine and TRAb, thyroid ultrasound and orbital computed tomography. Each 10 ml fresh peripheral blood draw supplied the PBMCs.

This clonotype was obtained from a woman aged 18-30 years with Graves' ophthalmopathy. V gene TRBV5-1 combines with J gene TRBJ1-1, with TRBD1 as a possible D gene (6 bases). The specimen was blood. In nucleotides, the CDR3 is TGCGCCAGCAGCTTTAAACAGGGAAATGGGGCCAATGAAGCTTTCTTT. It specifies CASSFKQGNGANEAFF.